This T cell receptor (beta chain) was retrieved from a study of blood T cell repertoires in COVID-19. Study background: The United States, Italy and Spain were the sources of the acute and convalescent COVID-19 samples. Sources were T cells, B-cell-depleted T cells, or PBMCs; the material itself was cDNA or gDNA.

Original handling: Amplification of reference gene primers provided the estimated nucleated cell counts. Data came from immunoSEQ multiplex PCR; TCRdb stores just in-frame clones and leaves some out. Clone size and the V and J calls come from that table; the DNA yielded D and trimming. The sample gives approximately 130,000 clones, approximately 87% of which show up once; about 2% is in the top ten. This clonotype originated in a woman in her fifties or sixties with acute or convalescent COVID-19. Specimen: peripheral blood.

CDR3 coding DNA: TGTGCCAGTAAGACCGGGACAGATACGCAGTATTTT. Amino acid sequence: CASKTGTDTQYF. The chain recombines TRBV6-5 with TRBJ2-3; D uncertain. V lost 9 bases, J lost 3 bases, and 10 bases lay in between. Germline lookup yields CDR1 MNHEY and CDR2 SVGAGI. The CDR3 sequence is 12 residues long.